This T cell receptor beta chain was identified during a study of shared clonotypes between healthy human individuals. Study-wide background: The donor group consisted of two women and a few men, aged 18 to 49.

Naive CD8 cells comprised CD45RO-negative, CCR7-positively selected cells, excluding terminally differentiated effector memory CD45RA+ cells. Germline CDR1 reads SGHRS; CDR2 reads YFSETQ. This CDR3 has 16 amino acids. Losses at the gene ends were 3 bases for V and 0 bases for J; bases not matched to a gene: 5. An assay was performed, and its level was deep. Sorted subsets were amplified in replicate PCRs using around 200 ng DNA, around 30,000 T cell genomes. TCRdb's table, derived via immunoSEQ multiplex PCR, lists solely in-frame clones and lacks some. The sample includes almost 700,000 clones, approximately 90% of them seen just once.

The chain recombines TRBV5-1 with TRBJ2-2; TRBD1 matches at 7 bases. The origin of this receptor is a man younger than 45 in good health. The specimen was naive CD8+ T cells sorted from blood. The CDR3 here is CASSSTGTANTGELFF. CDR3 nucleotide sequence: TGCGCCAGCAGCTCTACCGGGACAGCGAACACCGGGGAGCTGTTTTTT.